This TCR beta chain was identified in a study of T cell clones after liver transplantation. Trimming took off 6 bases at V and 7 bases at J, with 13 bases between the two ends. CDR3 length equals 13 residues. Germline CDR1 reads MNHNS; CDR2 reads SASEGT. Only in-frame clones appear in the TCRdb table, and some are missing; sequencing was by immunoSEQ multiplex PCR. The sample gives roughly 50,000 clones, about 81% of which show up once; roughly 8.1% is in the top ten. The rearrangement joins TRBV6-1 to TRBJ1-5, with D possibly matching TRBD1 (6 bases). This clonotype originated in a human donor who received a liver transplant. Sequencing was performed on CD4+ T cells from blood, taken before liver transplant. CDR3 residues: CASRGGVMQPQHF. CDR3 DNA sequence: TGTGCCAGCAGGGGGGGCGTAATGCAGCCCCAGCATTTT.